The clone carrying this T cell receptor (beta chain) was seen a handful of times. This record comes from a study of blood T cell repertoires in COVID-19. Study information: Researchers got acute and convalescent COVID-19 samples from the United States, Italy and Spain.

Here immunoSEQ multiplex PCR was the method, and the copy in TCRdb shows in-frame clones only, minus some. The repertoire has more than 200,000 clones, roughly 90% of them found once; the top ten carry around 2.2%. CDR1 is LGHNA, CDR2 YSLEER, per germline. Trimming pared 0 bases from V and 0 bases from J, leaving 6 bases between. The CDR3 extends over 15 amino acids. The rearrangement links TRBV4-3 to TRBJ1-3, with D unresolved. Material for sequencing was peripheral blood. This TCR derives from a woman aged 40 to 50 who had recovered from COVID-19. The CDR3 DNA reads TGCGCCAGCAGCCAAGAATATAACTCTGGAAACACCATATATTTT. This translates into CASSQEYNSGNTIYF.